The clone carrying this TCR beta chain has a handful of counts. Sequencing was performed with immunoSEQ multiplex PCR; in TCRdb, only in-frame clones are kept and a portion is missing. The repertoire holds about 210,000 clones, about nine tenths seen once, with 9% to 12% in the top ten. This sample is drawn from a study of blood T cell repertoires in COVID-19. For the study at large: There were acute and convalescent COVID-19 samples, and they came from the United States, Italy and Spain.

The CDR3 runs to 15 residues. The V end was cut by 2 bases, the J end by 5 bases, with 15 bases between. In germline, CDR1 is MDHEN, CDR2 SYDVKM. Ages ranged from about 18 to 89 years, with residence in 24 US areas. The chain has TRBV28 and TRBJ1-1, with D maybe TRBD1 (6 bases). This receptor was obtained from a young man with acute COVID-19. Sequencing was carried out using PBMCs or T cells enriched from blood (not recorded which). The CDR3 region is CASSLDAGAKTEAFF. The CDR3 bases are TGTGCCAGCAGTTTAGACGCGGGGGCTAAGACTGAAGCTTTCTTT.